These 12 T cell receptor beta chains came from one sample sequenced in a study of T cells in localized non-small cell lung cancer. Measured with immunoSEQ multiplex PCR; TCRdb has only the in-frame clones, and not every one. The repertoire holds around 140,000 clones, with roughly 90% as singletons. Sample: peripheral blood, taken before any cancer treatment. The receptors originated from a female donor older than 55 with stage I lung adenocarcinoma.

The chain employs TRBV7-3 and TRBJ2-1, with D tentatively TRBD2 (5 bases). Germline CDR1 SGHTA, CDR2 FQGTGA. CDR3 length: 14 amino acids. V was pared by 1 base and J by 8 bases, with 12 bases between. This CDR3 is CASSLRASLHEQFF. In DNA, the CDR3 is TGTGCCAGCAGCTTAAGGGCTAGCCTCCATGAGCAGTTCTTC.

This chain joins TRBV5-4 and TRBJ1-2; tentatively, D is TRBD1 (5 bases). CDR3 length: 14 residues. Trimming removed 0 bases from V and 7 bases from J, with 13 bases in between. CDR1 and CDR2 from the germline V gene are SGHNT and YYREEE (reference sequence). CDR3 protein: CASSLAAGSGGYTF. DNA for the CDR3: TGTGCCAGCAGCTTGGCGGCAGGGTCAGGTGGCTACACCTTC. Full variable domain (missing parts from reference TRBV5-4 and TRBJ1-2): ETGVTQSPTHLIKTRGQQVTLRCSSQSGHNTVSWYQQALGQGPQFIFQYYREEENGRGNFPPRFSGLQFPNYSSELNVNALELDDSALYLCASSLAAGSGGYTFGSGTRLTVV.

The V and J genes are TRBV11-2 and TRBJ2-4, with TRBD1 matching 9 bases. Germline V lookup: CDR1 SGHAT, CDR2 FQNNGV. The CDR3 covers 16 residues. V shed 5 bases, J shed 3 bases, and the junction held 8 bases outside the gene matches. DNA for the CDR3: TGTGCCAGCAGCGCACAGGACAGGGGCGGCAAAAACATTCAGTACTTC. Protein product: CASSAQDRGGKNIQYF.

The genes are TRBV19 and TRBJ2-7; D might be TRBD2 (6 bases). This CDR3 is built from 16 residues. The V end was cut by 3 bases, the J end by 4 bases, with 19 bases between. Germline V gene sequence: CDR1 LNHDA, CDR2 SQIVND (reference sequence). CDR3 sequence: CASSINSEGRAYEQYF. CDR3 DNA: TGTGCCAGTAGTATCAATTCGGAGGGCAGAGCTTACGAGCAGTACTTC.

The J gene is TRBJ1-6, the V gene TRBV7-6, with D perhaps TRBD1 (6 bases). V was clipped by 5 bases and J by 7 bases, with 15 bases between them. CDR3 length: 15 residues. CDR1 and CDR2 from the germline V gene are SGHVS and FNYEAQ. For the CDR3, the DNA is TGTGCCAGCAGCGACGAGGGGGGATTGAATTCACCCCTCCACTTT. Protein sequence: CASSDEGGLNSPLHF. The entire variable domain, with the rest obtained from reference TRBV7-6 and TRBJ1-6, is as follows: GAGVSQSPRYKVTKRGQDVALRCDPISGHVSLYWYRQALGQGPEFLTYFNYEAQQDKSGLPNDRFSAERPEGSISTLTIQRTEQRDSAMYRCASSDEGGLNSPLHFGNGTRLTVT.

This clone appeared once. This chain links TRBV28 with TRBJ2-7; no clear D gene. CDR3 length: 14 residues. V lost 6 bases and J lost 2, with 14 bases in between. CDR1 is MDHEN, CDR2 SYDVKM, per germline. CDR3 in amino acids: CASRMAPTPYEQYF. The CDR3 DNA is TGTGCCAGCAGGATGGCCCCCACCCCCTACGAGCAGTACTTC.

The chain combines TRBV6-6 with TRBJ1-1, with D possibly being TRBD1 (5 bases). Germline V gene lookup returns CDR1 MNHNY and CDR2 SVGAGI (reference sequence). This CDR3 region has 14 residues. V was trimmed by 5 bases and J by 1 base, leaving 11 bases between them. Written as DNA, the CDR3 is TGTGCCAGCAGTCCAAATCAGGGGAACACTGAAGCTTTCTTT. It specifies CASSPNQGNTEAFF.

The rearrangement links TRBV2 to TRBJ2-6, with 7 bases lining up with TRBD1. This CDR3 contains 19 residues. Per germline, CDR1 SNHLY and CDR2 FYNNEI. V shed 6 bases, J shed 0 bases, and the junction held 14 bases outside the gene matches. The CDR3 coding sequence is TGTGCCAGCAGCCCCTTTCCGACAGGGTATCCCTCTGGGGCCAACGTCCTGACTTTC. Translating it yields CASSPFPTGYPSGANVLTF.

J is TRBJ2-5 and V is TRBV30; 15 bases agree with TRBD2. The junction had 9 bases not matched to a gene; V was cut back by 2 bases and J by 5 bases. The CDR3 is 17 amino acids. Germline V gene sequence: CDR1 GTSNPN, CDR2 SVGIG (reference sequence). The chain's CDR3 is CAWSIRTSGRAVETQYF. The CDR3 region has the DNA TGTGCCTGGAGTATACGGACTAGCGGGAGGGCCGTGGAGACCCAGTACTTC.

The chain links TRBV19 to TRBJ2-1; D not certain. This CDR3 region has 14 residues. Per germline, CDR1 LNHDA and CDR2 SQIVND (reference sequence). Trimming removed 3 bases from V and 7 bases from J, with 13 bases in between. The CDR3 sequence: CASSMTPIGNEQFF. The CDR3 DNA reads as TGTGCCAGTAGTATGACCCCAATCGGTAATGAGCAGTTCTTC.

The genes are TRBV11-2 and TRBJ1-5, with 7 bases that match TRBD1. The CDR3 has 16 residues. After removal of 1 base from V and 5 bases from J, the junction contained 8 bases not matched to a gene. Germline lookup yields CDR1 SGHAT and CDR2 FQNNGV. The CDR3 is CASSLVGTEAYQPQHF. The DNA for the CDR3 is TGTGCCAGCAGCTTAGTCGGGACAGAAGCATATCAGCCCCAGCATTTT.

The rearrangement uses TRBV5-6 and TRBJ1-4; D is perhaps TRBD1 (6 bases). The CDR3 is 15 amino acids. Germline-derived CDR1 and CDR2 are SGHDT and YYEEEE. Trimming stripped 4 bases from V and 10 bases from J, with 20 bases between. The CDR3 DNA follows: TGTGCCAGCAGCGACAATCCGGGACAAGAGGGAAAACTGTTTTTT. Translation: CASSDNPGQEGKLFF.